These 20 T cell receptor beta chains came from one sample sequenced in a study of T cell repertoires and HLA-DP antigens. These TCRs are of unknown antigen specificity. The method was immunoSEQ multiplex PCR; TCRdb's version includes in-frame clones alone and lacks a portion of them. The sample contains about 89,000 clones, about 89% of which appear only once. Source material: CD4+ T cells from PBMCs. These TCRs come from a man aged 45 to 65 in good health and CMV-seronegative.

This chain joins TRBV5-6 and TRBJ1-2; the D gene is possibly TRBD1 (5 bases). The CDR3 covers 14 residues. The V gene lost 1 base and the J gene lost 5 bases, with 12 bases spanning the gap. The germline gives CDR1 SGHDT, CDR2 YYEEEE. In nucleotides, the CDR3 is TGTGCCAGCAGCTTGAGCGGACATGCATATGGCTACACCTTC. Amino acids: CASSLSGHAYGYTF. The whole variable domain, filled in from reference TRBV5-6 and TRBJ1-2, reads DAGVTQSPTHLIKTRGQQVTLRCSPKSGHDTVSWYQQALGQGPQFIFQYYEEEERQRGNFPDRFSGHQFPNYSSELNVNALLLGDSALYLCASSLSGHAYGYTFGSGTRLTVV.

There are a few counts of this clone. The V and J genes are TRBV2 and TRBJ1-1; the D is unclear. CDR1 is SNHLY, CDR2 FYNNEI, per germline. Trimming took 7 bases from V and 5 from J, leaving 17 bases between them. CDR3 length: 14 residues. The CDR3 spells CASIAEEERTEAFF. The DNA for the CDR3 is TGTGCCAGCATCGCCGAAGAGGAGCGTACTGAAGCTTTCTTT.

This chain connects TRBV7-8 to TRBJ2-7; possible D gene TRBD1, 6 bases. The CDR3 consists of 14 residues. Germline values: CDR1 SGHVS, CDR2 FQNEAQ. Trimming pared 3 bases from V and 2 bases from J, leaving 11 bases between. The CDR3 sequence is CASSFGQLTYEQYF. CDR3 nucleotide sequence: TGTGCCAGCAGCTTTGGACAGCTCACCTACGAGCAGTACTTC.

The chain uses TRBV19 and TRBJ1-5; tentative D call: TRBD1 (5 bases). The CDR3 runs 13 residues. Germline assignment: CDR1 LNHDA and CDR2 SQIVND (reference sequence). V was clipped by 3 bases and J by 10 bases, with 13 bases between them. CDR3 sequence (DNA): TGTGCCAGTAGTATTTTTCACGGACAACCCCAGCATTTT. Amino acid sequence: CASSIFHGQPQHF. The variable domain in full, with the rest retrieved from reference TRBV19 and TRBJ1-5, is DGGITQSPKYLFRKEGQNVTLSCEQNLNHDAMYWYRQDPGQGLRLIYYSQIVNDFQKGDIAEGYSVSREKKESFPLTVTSAQKNPTAFYLCASSIFHGQPQHFGDGTRLSIL.

CDR3 loop: CATSRAGGGTYEQYF. The CDR3 region has the DNA TGTGCCACCAGCAGAGCAGGGGGGGGGACGTACGAGCAGTACTTC. J is TRBJ2-7 and V is TRBV15; possibly TRBD1 or TRBD2 for D (7 bases each). V was trimmed by 1 base and J by 4 bases, leaving 14 bases between them. Germline CDR1 reads LNHNV; CDR2 reads YYDKDF (reference sequence). The CDR3 consists of 15 residues.

The chain combines TRBV6-6 with TRBJ2-2, with D perhaps TRBD1 or TRBD2 (5 bases each). CDR1 MNHNY and CDR2 SVGAGI come from the germline V gene (reference sequence). This CDR3 has 15 residues. V was shortened by 0 bases and J by 4 bases, with 9 bases between the two germline ends. The DNA for the CDR3 is TGTGCCAGCAGTTACTCGGGACGCCCCACCGGGGAGCTGTTTTTT. This sequence encodes CASSYSGRPTGELFF.

This chain uses TRBV2 with TRBJ1-5; D ambiguous. The ends were cut back, 6 bases at V and 7 bases at J, with 10 bases in the middle. Germline CDR1 reads SNHLY; CDR2 reads FYNNEI. This CDR3 has 12 amino acids. The DNA of the CDR3 is TGTGCCAGCAGGGACGGCCCGCAGCCCCAGCATTTT. The encoded protein is CASRDGPQPQHF.

The V gene is TRBV7-2, the J gene TRBJ2-5, with 10 nucleotides matching TRBD2. CDR3 size: 17 residues. Germline V gene sequence: CDR1 SGHTA, CDR2 FQGNSA. V trimming: 5 bases; J trimming: 1 base; junction bases outside the gene matches: 10. The CDR3 region has the DNA TGTGCCAGCAGCCCGGGGGTACTAGCGGGGATCCAAGAGACCCAGTACTTC. Translated: CASSPGVLAGIQETQYF.

This rearrangement joins TRBV18 to TRBJ2-5; D gene ambiguous. The CDR3 covers 12 residues. Trimming removed 3 bases at V and 0 bases at J, with 2 bases between. Germline CDR1 and CDR2: KGHSH and LQKENI. The CDR3 loop is CASSPYQETQYF. The CDR3 DNA reads as TGTGCCAGCTCACCGTACCAAGAGACCCAGTACTTC.

The rearrangement joins TRBV12-5 to TRBJ2-5, with 10 positions matching TRBD2. Germline assignment: CDR1 LGHNT and CDR2 FRNRAP. CDR3 size: 14 residues. Trimming removed 7 bases from V and 6 bases from J; junction bases left unmatched: 8. CDR3 coding DNA: TGTGCTAGTGCGCAGCGGGAGGGCCTGAAGACCCAGTACTTC. Its translation: CASAQREGLKTQYF.

On this clone itself: Mismatch with germline at one junction end may stem from a read error. The genes are TRBV28 and TRBJ2-7; 9 bases are shared with TRBD2. This CDR3 is 12 amino acids long. Per the germline V gene, CDR1 is MDHEN and CDR2 is SYDVKM. The CDR3 region has the DNA TGTGCCAGCTCGATCCAGACTAGCGGCCACTTTTTC. Its protein product is CASSIQTSGHFF. The full variable domain, with the rest looked up from reference TRBV28 and TRBJ2-7, is DVKVTQSSRYLVKRTGEKVFLECVQDMDHENMFWYRQDPGLGLRLIYFSYDVKMKEKGDIPEGYSVSREKKERFSLILESASTNQTSMYLCASSIQTSGHFFGPGTRLTVT.

This chain joins TRBV7-9 and TRBJ2-7; a weak D match, TRBD2 (5 bases). Between the trimmed V and J ends, which lost 4 bases and 4 bases, there was a span of 11 bases. Germline CDR1 SEHNR, CDR2 FQNEAQ (reference sequence). The length of the CDR3 is 13 residues. The CDR3 region has the DNA TGTGCCAGCAGCTCGGGGTCGGGTTACGAGCAGTACTTC. It translates to CASSSGSGYEQYF.

This chain connects TRBV19 to TRBJ2-3, with D perhaps assigned TRBD1 or TRBD2 (6 bases each). The V end lost 5 bases, the J end lost 1 base, and 19 bases lay between the germline ends. The germline gives CDR1 LNHDA, CDR2 SQIVND (reference sequence). The CDR3 loop spans 17 amino acids. In DNA form, the CDR3 reads TGTGCCAGTAGTCCGCGAAGGGGGGCACAAGGCACAGATACGCAGTATTTT. Translating gives CASSPRRGAQGTDTQYF.

This chain links TRBV18 with TRBJ2-1; D not resolved. Trimming shortened V by 0 bases and J by 3 bases, and 15 bases separated the two germline ends. CDR1 KGHSH and CDR2 LQKENI come from the germline V gene. The CDR3 has 17 amino acids. DNA of the CDR3: TGTGCCAGCTCACCACCGGTGACGGAAAGACACTACAATGAGCAGTTCTTC. Translated, it gives CASSPPVTERHYNEQFF. The full variable domain, completed using reference TRBV18 and TRBJ2-1, is NAGVMQNPRHLVRRRGQEARLRCSPMKGHSHVYWYRQLPEEGLKFMVYLQKENIIDESGMPKERFSAEFPKEGPSILRIQQVVRGDSAAYFCASSPPVTERHYNEQFFGPGTRLTVL.

CDR3 coding DNA: TGTGCCATCAGCACAGGATTCCAAGCTTTCTTT. Protein product: CAISTGFQAFF. The V and J genes are TRBV10-3 and TRBJ1-1, with D possibly matching TRBD1 (5 bases). The germline V gene encodes CDR1 ENHRY and CDR2 SYGVKD. The V end lost 6 bases, the J end lost 9 bases, and 11 bases lay between the germline ends. This CDR3 has 11 residues.

V usage is TRBV7-2 and J usage is TRBJ2-7; perhaps TRBD1 as D (6 bases). Germline CDR1 SGHTA, CDR2 FQGNSA. Trimming cost V 5 bases and J 3 bases, with 17 bases left between them. This CDR3 contains 15 residues. The CDR3 DNA is TGTGCCAGCAGCCCCTGGGGGCGGGTCAGCTACGAGCAGTACTTC. Residues: CASSPWGRVSYEQYF.

This clone was picked up one time. This chain uses TRBV7-2 with TRBJ2-1; no reliable D call. This CDR3 comprises 13 residues. The ends were cut back, 4 bases at V and 5 bases at J, with 9 bases in the middle. Germline lookup yields CDR1 SGHTA and CDR2 FQGNSA. Here the CDR3 DNA reads TGTGCCAGCAGCTCCCGGCCTAACAATGAGCAGTTCTTC. Amino acids: CASSSRPNNEQFF.

CDR3 DNA: TGTGCCAGCAGTTCCGGACAGGCATCGTACGAGCAGTACTTC. It codes for CASSSGQASYEQYF. This rearrangement joins TRBV7-9 to TRBJ2-7, with TRBD1 matching over 7 bases. CDR1 and CDR2 from the germline V gene are SEHNR and FQNEAQ (reference sequence). The V segment lost 6 bases and the J segment 4 bases; nucleotides outside the gene matches: 9. The CDR3 spans 14 residues.

In its sample, this clone was seen once. The rearrangement links TRBV19 to TRBJ1-4; a weak D match, TRBD1 (6 bases). Trimming cost V 9 bases and J 10 bases, with 18 bases left between them. Germline values: CDR1 LNHDA, CDR2 SQIVND (reference sequence). The CDR3 runs 13 residues. The CDR3: CASNSGGGGKLFF. The CDR3, as DNA: TGTGCCAGCAATAGTGGGGGGGGCGGAAAACTGTTTTTT.

This clone was picked up a small number of times. The V gene is TRBV21-1, the J gene TRBJ2-7; the table gives TRBD1 as D, unverified against the DNA. TRBV21-1 is annotated as a pseudogene. CDR3 length: 16 residues. This CDR3 is CARIPDRELASYEQYF. CDR3 bases: TGTGCCAGGATCCCCGACAGGGAGTTGGCATCCTACGAGCAGTACTTC.